This T cell receptor (beta chain) was sequenced in a study of cytomegalovirus exposure and HLA in healthy donors. The CDR3 extends over 14 amino acids. Germline V gene sequence: CDR1 MNHNS, CDR2 SASEGT. Trimming pared 9 bases from V and 5 bases from J, leaving 16 bases between. Study-level findings and limits: Associated with HLA alleles at 0.05 false discovery rate in a later analysis were fewer than 20,000 TCR beta sequences. Most TCR sequences were rare, but some public TCRs occurred in many donors. TCR beta chain V- and J-gene trimming was linked, in a later analysis, to a missense variant in DCLRE1C.

This PCR relied on a set of 60 Vbeta primers and 13 Jbeta primers. Here immunoSEQ multiplex PCR was the method, and the copy in TCRdb shows in-frame clones only, minus some. The table lists 150,000 to 200,000 clones, roughly 85% of them singletons. As for this clone: Its antigen remains unidentified.

The chain links TRBV6-1 to TRBJ1-4; D remains unclear. This TCR was sampled from a boy younger than 10 in good health and CMV-seronegative. The material sequenced was PBMCs. The CDR3 here is CASAVGEENEKLFF. Written as DNA, the CDR3 is TGTGCCAGTGCGGTCGGGGAAGAGAATGAAAAACTGTTTTTT.